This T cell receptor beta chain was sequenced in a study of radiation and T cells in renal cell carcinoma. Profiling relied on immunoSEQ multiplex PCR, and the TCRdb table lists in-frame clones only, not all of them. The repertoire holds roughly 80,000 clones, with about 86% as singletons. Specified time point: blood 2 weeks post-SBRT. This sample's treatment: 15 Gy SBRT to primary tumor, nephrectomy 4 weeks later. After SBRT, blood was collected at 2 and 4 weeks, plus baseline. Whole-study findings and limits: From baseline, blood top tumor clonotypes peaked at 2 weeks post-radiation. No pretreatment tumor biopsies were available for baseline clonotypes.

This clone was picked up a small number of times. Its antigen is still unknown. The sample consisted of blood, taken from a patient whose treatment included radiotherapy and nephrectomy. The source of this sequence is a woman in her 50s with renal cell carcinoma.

This CDR3 reads CASSPPDSSGANVLTF. In DNA form, the CDR3 reads TGTGCCAGCAGCCCCCCGGACAGCTCTGGGGCCAACGTCCTGACTTTC. The V and J genes are TRBV7-6 and TRBJ2-6; a weak D match, TRBD1 (6 bases). V gave up 5 bases and J gave up 0 bases, with 11 bases separating them. The CDR3 has 16 amino acids. From germline, CDR1 is SGHVS and CDR2 FNYEAQ.